The sequence of this T cell receptor beta chain was determined in a study of blood T cell repertoires in COVID-19. Study in general: PBMCs, B-cell-depleted T cells, or T cells provided the cDNA or gDNA that made up the material.

The germline gives CDR1 SGHRS, CDR2 YFSETQ. The CDR3 spans 15 residues. V was pared by 0 bases and J by 4 bases, with 5 bases of the junction left unmatched. Original analysis: Estimation of nucleated cell counts was performed using reference gene primer amplification. The table came from immunoSEQ multiplex PCR; TCRdb's copy has only in-frame clones and leaves some out. The DNA gave D and trimming, while V, J and clone size come from that table. The sample shows a few hundred thousand clones, approximately 91% of them seen only once. The clonotype was recovered from a middle-aged woman who had been exposed to COVID-19. The source material was PBMCs or T cells enriched from blood (not recorded which). This chain links TRBV5-1 with TRBJ1-2, with 8 bases that match TRBD1. The CDR3 region has the DNA TGCGCCAGCAGCTTGGGTGGACAGGGAGGCTATGGCTACACCTTC. Residues: CASSLGGQGGYGYTF.